The clone carrying this TCR beta chain was seen only once. As originally analysed: Amplified reference gene primers provided the basis for estimating nucleated cell counts. Clones were sequenced by immunoSEQ multiplex PCR, and TCRdb holds only the in-frame ones, with some missing. For V, J and clone size, that table is used; D and trimming come from the DNA. The table includes approximately 24,000 clones, approximately 88% detected once. The Seattle site enrolled patients during active infection and followed them longitudinally. V was pared by 1 base and J by 5 bases, with 17 bases between. CDR1 is MGHRA and CDR2 is YSYEKL in the germline V gene. The CDR3 length is 17 residues. This specimen belongs to a study of blood T cell repertoires in COVID-19. Turning to the study itself: COVID-19 samples from acute and convalescent phases originated in the United States, Italy and Spain. Sources were T cells, B-cell-depleted T cells, or PBMCs; the material itself was cDNA or gDNA.

The sequence was obtained from an older man with COVID-19, enrolled during active disease. The sequenced sample consisted of peripheral blood. This chain uses TRBV4-1 with TRBJ2-2; the D gene is possibly TRBD1 (6 bases). The CDR3, as DNA: TGCGCCAGCAGCCAAGTCCTCTTACAGGGCAGGACCGGGGAGCTGTTTTTT. The encoded protein is CASSQVLLQGRTGELFF.